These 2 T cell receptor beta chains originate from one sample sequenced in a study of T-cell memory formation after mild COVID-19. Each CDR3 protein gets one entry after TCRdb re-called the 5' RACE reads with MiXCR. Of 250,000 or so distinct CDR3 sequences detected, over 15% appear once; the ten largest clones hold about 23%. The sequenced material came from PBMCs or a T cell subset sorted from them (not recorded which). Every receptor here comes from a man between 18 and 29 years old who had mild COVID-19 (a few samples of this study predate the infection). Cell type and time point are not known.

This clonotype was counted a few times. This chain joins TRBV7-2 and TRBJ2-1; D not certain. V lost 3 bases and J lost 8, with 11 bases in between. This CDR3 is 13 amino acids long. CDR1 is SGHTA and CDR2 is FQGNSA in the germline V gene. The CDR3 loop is CASSFRVRYEQFF. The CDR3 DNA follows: TGTGCCAGCAGCTTCCGGGTCAGGTATGAGCAGTTCTTC.

CDR3 in amino acids: CASSLVLGGADDEQYF. CDR3 coding DNA: TGTGCCAGCAGTTTAGTCCTCGGGGGGGCCGACGACGAGCAGTACTTC. This chain connects TRBV12-3 or TRBV12-4 to TRBJ2-7, with 8 nucleotides matching TRBD2. CDR3 length: 16 amino acids. The junction had 10 bases not matched to a gene; V was cut back by 1 base and J by 5 bases.